Shown below are 10 T cell receptor beta chains from a single sample sequenced in a study of early T cells in non-severe SARS-CoV-2 infection (dated by TCRdb to the early 2020s). Library prep was done by 5' RACE. The sequencing machine was a NextSeq 500. Using fastp at Q25 and MiXCR, TCRdb reprocessed the public reads and kept productive beta chains. When rows share a CDR3 protein, they turn into one entry using the most common DNA and genes. This sample has 80,000 to 95,000 distinct CDR3 sequences in its table, and around 17% of those were observed once. The ten most abundant clones make up 5% to 5.5% of the sample. Sample: whole blood, taken at baseline. These receptors were taken from an adult who was a healthcare worker with PCR-confirmed SARS-CoV-2 infection or an uninfected control (not recorded which).

The rearrangement joins TRBV2 to TRBJ2-7, with a weak D call TRBD2 (5 bases). In germline, CDR1 is SNHLY, CDR2 FYNNEI. The CDR3 runs to 12 residues. Trimming shortened V by 5 bases and J by 4 bases, and 9 bases separated the two germline ends. The CDR3 here is CASSTEGYEQYF. The CDR3 DNA is TGTGCCAGCAGTACCGAGGGTTACGAGCAGTACTTC.

The chain joins TRBV12-3 or TRBV12-4 to TRBJ1-3; no definite D call. This CDR3 has 11 residues. The germline V and J ends were trimmed by 5 bases and 7 bases, with 6 bases remaining between them. DNA of the CDR3: TGTGCCAGCAGTCCCCAGAACACCATATATTTT. Amino acids: CASSPQNTIYF.

Only a few counts were recorded for this clonotype. This chain joins TRBV21-1 and TRBJ2-7; the tabulated D call, TRBD1, remains unverified against the DNA. TRBV21-1 is given as a pseudogene. This CDR3 is 16 amino acids long. The CDR3 sequence is CASSKKPRTRGYEQYF. CDR3 DNA: TGTGCCAGCAGCAAAAAACCCCGGACCAGGGGCTACGAGCAGTACTTC.

This clonotype showed up just a few times. The chain links TRBV2 to TRBJ2-1, with TRBD2 matching 10 bases. The CDR3 consists of 16 residues. V shed 5 bases and J 16 bases; nucleotides not matched to a gene: 20. Germline CDR1 reads SNHLY; CDR2 reads FYNNEI. CDR3 sequence (DNA): TGTGCCAGCAGTCTACCGGGACTAGGGAGGCTAGCGGGAGCTTTCTTC. Its protein product is CASSLPGLGRLAGAFF.

The rearrangement uses TRBV7-9 and TRBJ1-1; D might be TRBD1 (5 bases). The CDR3 covers 14 residues. With 7 bases removed from V and 5 bases from J, the gap between germline ends came to 17 bases. Germline V lookup: CDR1 SEHNR, CDR2 FQNEAQ (reference sequence). The CDR3 region is CASINEGIVTEAFF. For the CDR3, the DNA is TGTGCCAGCATAAACGAGGGGATCGTAACTGAAGCTTTCTTT.

The rearrangement joins TRBV7-8 to TRBJ1-3; D gene ambiguous. V was pared by 4 bases and J by 8 bases, with 6 bases between. Germline V gene lookup returns CDR1 SGHVS and CDR2 FQNEAQ. CDR3 length: 11 amino acids. Written as DNA, the CDR3 is TGTGCCAGCAGCTCCACCGACACCATATATTTT. This gives the protein CASSSTDTIYF.

This clonotype occurred many times. The V gene is TRBV11-2, the J gene TRBJ2-4; D is undetermined. CDR1 SGHAT and CDR2 FQNNGV come from the germline V gene. The V end lost 7 bases, the J end lost 5 bases, and 6 bases lay between the germline ends. The CDR3 has 11 residues. This CDR3 is CASTSQNIQYF. The DNA of the CDR3 is TGTGCCAGCACTAGTCAAAACATTCAGTACTTC.

This clonotype came up a few times. The J gene is TRBJ2-1, the V gene TRBV3-1; 7 nucleotides align to TRBD2. CDR1 and CDR2 (germline): LGHDT, YNNKEL (reference sequence). The CDR3 is made up of 16 amino acids. With V trimmed by 0 bases and J by 8 bases, 10 bases remained unmatched. The CDR3 region is CASSQDRGGRGDEQFF. The CDR3 bases are TGTGCCAGCAGCCAAGATAGGGGCGGGAGAGGGGATGAGCAGTTCTTC.

At least ten counts were recorded for this clonotype. V usage is TRBV11-2 and J usage is TRBJ2-7; unclear D gene. The CDR3 sequence is 14 residues long. Trimming took off 0 bases at V and 0 bases at J, with 6 bases between the two ends. The germline CDR1 and CDR2 sequences are SGHAT and FQNNGV. The CDR3 DNA follows: TGTGCCAGCAGCTTAGAAGTGGTCTCCTACGAGCAGTACTTC. Its translation: CASSLEVVSYEQYF.

A few counts support this clonotype. The rearrangement joins TRBV19 to TRBJ2-5; the match to TRBD2 covers 13 bases. Per germline, CDR1 LNHDA and CDR2 SQIVND (reference sequence). Losses at the gene ends were 6 bases for V and 5 bases for J; bases not matched to a gene: 6. The CDR3 totals 15 residues. The CDR3 DNA is TGTGCCAGTAGCGGACTAGCGGGAGTACCGGAGACCCAGTACTTC. Encoded protein: CASSGLAGVPETQYF.